These T cell receptor beta chains were read from a single sample in a study of post-analysis software for immune sequencing data. TCRdb used MiXCR to reprocess the PCR reads, holding one entry per CDR3 protein. This sample has a few hundred thousand distinct CDR3 sequences; roughly 36% occur once, and the top ten carry 13%. Material: blood. These receptors were collected from a girl between 10 and 17 years old with multiple sclerosis. The CDR3 runs from the conserved cysteine through the conserved F or W. The order of the fields is CDR3 DNA, CDR3 protein, clone size, D gene, V gene, J gene. D genes are given only for firm matches. Part of the rows lack a size; the others show once, few, many or a class for expanded clones.

DNA: TGTGCCAGCAGCTTAGTACGCTTAATGAACACTGAAGCTTTCTTT
CDR3: CASSLVRLMNTEAFF
size: NA
D: NA
V: TRBV7-8
J: TRBJ1-1

DNA: TGTGCCAGCAGCGTAGTGAGGCTAGCGGGGGGGACCCACACAGATACGCAGTATTTT
CDR3: CASSVVRLAGGTHTDTQYF
size: NA
D: TRBD2
V: TRBV9
J: TRBJ2-3

DNA: TGTGCCAGCAGTTTAGCTACGGACAATGAGCAGTTCTTC
CDR3: CASSLATDNEQFF
size: NA
D: NA
V: TRBV12-3/TRBV12-4
J: TRBJ2-1

DNA: TGCAGTGCTCTAGATCCCTTAACTGGTATGGACTTC
CDR3: CSALDPLTGMDF
size: NA
D: NA
V: TRBV20-1
J: TRBJ2-4

DNA: TGTGCCAGCAGCCAAGATGGCACGGGGGGAGGTGAGACCCAGTACTTC
CDR3: CASSQDGTGGGETQYF
size: NA
D: TRBD2
V: TRBV3-1
J: TRBJ2-5

DNA: TGTGCCAGCAGCTTGGACGGGGGAATAAACACCGGGGAGCTGTTTTTT
CDR3: CASSLDGGINTGELFF
size: NA
D: NA
V: TRBV7-2
J: TRBJ2-2

DNA: TGTGCCAGCAGTTATGCCGGGACTGGAAGTAACAATGAGCAGTTCTTC
CDR3: CASSYAGTGSNNEQFF
size: NA
D: NA
V: TRBV6-5
J: TRBJ2-1

DNA: TGTGCCAGCAGCTCAGGACAGGGAATGGGACAGTTCTTC
CDR3: CASSSGQGMGQFF
size: few
D: TRBD1
V: TRBV7-2
J: TRBJ2-1

DNA: TGTGCCAGCAGCCAAGAAATTGCGACATCCTCTGGGGCCAACGTCCTGACTTTC
CDR3: CASSQEIATSSGANVLTF
size: NA
D: NA
V: TRBV4-2
J: TRBJ2-6

DNA: TGTGCCACCCTACAACAGGGGGCAGAAGAGACCCAGTACTTC
CDR3: CATLQQGAEETQYF
size: NA
D: TRBD1
V: TRBV3-1
J: TRBJ2-5

DNA: TGCGCCAGCAGCCACCCTGGCGGGAACCCTACCAATGAGCAGTTCTTC
CDR3: CASSHPGGNPTNEQFF
size: few
D: NA
V: TRBV4-1
J: TRBJ2-1

DNA: TGTGCCATCAGCCCCCGGGGGGCCTCCTACAATGAGCAGTTCTTC
CDR3: CAISPRGASYNEQFF
size: NA
D: NA
V: TRBV10-3
J: TRBJ2-1

DNA: TGCGCCAGCAGCCCTCGGGGCGGGGAGAACACCGGGGAGCTGTTTTTT
CDR3: CASSPRGGENTGELFF
size: NA
D: NA
V: TRBV5-1
J: TRBJ2-2

DNA: TGTGCCACCAGTGACAGAGGACAGACGAGTGGCTACACCTTC
CDR3: CATSDRGQTSGYTF
size: few
D: NA
V: TRBV24-1
J: TRBJ1-2

DNA: TGTGCCAGCAGCTTAGAGACACCTTTTCAGCCCCAGCATTTT
CDR3: CASSLETPFQPQHF
size: few
D: NA
V: TRBV7-2
J: TRBJ1-5

DNA: TGTGCCAGCAGTTTTGGGACAGGGATTAGCGAGCAGTACTTC
CDR3: CASSFGTGISEQYF
size: NA
D: TRBD1
V: TRBV12-3/TRBV12-4
J: TRBJ2-7